This TCR beta chain comes out of a study of T cell changes during pregnancy in multiple sclerosis. The repertoire was sequenced with immunoSEQ multiplex PCR; TCRdb's copy has only in-frame clones and lacks some. The sample has about 57,000 clones, 92% seen once. CDR3 length: 14 residues. V lost 6 bases to trimming and J lost 2 bases; unmatched junction nucleotides: 4. CDR1 is MNHEY and CDR2 is SVGAGI in the germline V gene. The sample here was CD4+ T cells from peripheral blood mononuclear cells, taken in the third trimester of pregnancy. The gene calls are TRBV6-5 and TRBJ2-3; TRBD1 agrees at 8 bases. The clonotype originates from a female donor with multiple sclerosis, enrolled in a pregnancy study. The CDR3 bases are TGTGCCAGCAGGCGGACAGGGCCCACAGATACGCAGTATTTT. Protein: CASRRTGPTDTQYF.